The next 10 T cell receptor beta chains were all read from a single sample in a study of CD8 T cells in Susac syndrome. The authors reverse transcribed about 0.5 to 1 ug RNA with random hexamers. Each CDR3 protein gets one entry after TCRdb re-called the immunoSEQ multiplex PCR reads with MiXCR. Seen here are about 430,000 distinct CDR3 sequences, approximately 85% observed once, and the top ten hold roughly 0.1%. Sequencing was done on a sample of CD8+ T cells from PBMCs. The receptors shown here come from a human donor with multiple sclerosis.

This rearrangement joins TRBV27 to TRBJ2-2; tentatively, D is TRBD2 (6 bases). Looked up from germline, CDR1 is MNHEY and CDR2 is SMNVEV (reference sequence). The CDR3 is 13 amino acids. Trimming took off 6 bases at V and 4 bases at J, with 9 bases between the two ends. As DNA, the CDR3 is TGTGCCAGCAGCGGAGGGGTCACCGGGGAGCTGTTTTTT. Its translation is CASSGGVTGELFF.

The chain is built from TRBV27 and TRBJ2-5; 8 bases map to TRBD2. The CDR3 contains 15 residues. Germline V gene sequence: CDR1 MNHEY, CDR2 SMNVEV (reference sequence). With V trimmed by 3 bases and J by 4 bases, 7 bases remained unmatched. The CDR3 reads CASSFRAGVAETQYF. The CDR3 coding sequence is TGTGCCAGCAGTTTTAGAGCGGGAGTGGCAGAGACCCAGTACTTC.

The CDR3 is CSARDPGLAGGGSSYNEQFF. The DNA of the CDR3 is TGCAGTGCTAGAGATCCGGGACTAGCGGGGGGCGGGAGCTCCTACAATGAGCAGTTCTTC. The chain recombines TRBV20-1 with TRBJ2-1; 15 positions agree with TRBD2. There are 20 residues in the CDR3. The V and J ends lost 0 bases and 0 bases, in that order; junction bases with no gene match: 9. Germline loops: CDR1 DFQATT, CDR2 SNEGSKA (reference sequence).

The chain links TRBV4-1 to TRBJ2-2; the D is unclear. This CDR3 contains 16 residues. Germline V CDR1 and CDR2: MGHRA, YSYEKL. V gave up 4 bases and J gave up 5 bases, with 17 bases separating them. Here the CDR3 reads CASSPYGPSPTGELFF. Here the CDR3 DNA reads TGCGCCAGCAGCCCTTACGGGCCCTCTCCGACCGGGGAGCTGTTTTTT.

The V and J genes are TRBV9 and TRBJ1-5; D not certain. This CDR3 is 14 amino acids long. The V end was cut by 0 bases, the J end by 3 bases, with 7 bases between. Germline-derived CDR1 and CDR2 are SGDLS and YYNGEE. The CDR3 sequence is CASSVADPNQPQHF. CDR3 DNA sequence: TGTGCCAGCAGCGTAGCGGACCCCAATCAGCCCCAGCATTTT.

This chain links TRBV2 with TRBJ1-2; D ambiguous. Germline CDR1 is SNHLY and CDR2 is FYNNEI. The CDR3 loop spans 11 amino acids. For the CDR3, the DNA is TGTGTGACGGAGGGAAGCTATGGCTACACCTTC. Encoded protein: CVTEGSYGYTF.

Only a few counts were recorded for this clonotype. V and J are TRBV6-5 and TRBJ1-5, with 8 bases fitting TRBD1. The germline V gene has CDR1 MNHEY and CDR2 SVGAGI. The CDR3 has 15 residues. V shed 2 bases, J shed 7 bases, and the junction held 7 bases outside the gene matches. In DNA, the CDR3 is TGTGCCAGCAGTTACGTACAGGGGGAGAGACAGCCCCAGCATTTT. Translation gives CASSYVQGERQPQHF.

The rearrangement links TRBV9 to TRBJ1-5; D may be TRBD1 (6 bases). V lost 3 bases, J lost 4 bases, and 8 bases lay in between. The germline CDR1 and CDR2 sequences are SGDLS and YYNGEE. The CDR3 length is 13 residues. The CDR3 DNA is TGTGCCAGCAGCGAGGGGGGGAATCAGCCCCAGCATTTT. Amino acids: CASSEGGNQPQHF.

This chain links TRBV5-1 with TRBJ2-1; 11 positions match TRBD2. The CDR3 covers 17 residues. With V trimmed by 3 bases and J by 6 bases, 11 bases remained unmatched. Germline V gives CDR1 SGHRS, CDR2 YFSETQ. The CDR3 region has the DNA TGCGCCAGCAGCTCAAGGTTCGGGACTAGCGGCTTCAATGAGCAGTTCTTC. Translating gives CASSSRFGTSGFNEQFF. The full variable domain, in which reference TRBV5-1 and TRBJ2-1 provide the parts outside the CDR3, is KAGVTQTPRYLIKTRGQQVTLSCSPISGHRSVSWYQQTPGQGLQFLFEYFSETQRNKGNFPGRFSGRQFSNSRSEMNVSTLELGDSALYLCASSSRFGTSGFNEQFFGPGTRLTVL.

This rearrangement joins TRBV12-3 or TRBV12-4 to TRBJ2-1; tentatively, D is TRBD1 (6 bases). Trimming took off 7 bases at V and 2 bases at J, with 15 bases between the two ends. The CDR3 is made up of 15 amino acids. The CDR3 sequence: CASIETGLPYNEQFF. CDR3 nucleotide sequence: TGTGCCAGCATTGAGACAGGCCTTCCCTACAATGAGCAGTTCTTC.